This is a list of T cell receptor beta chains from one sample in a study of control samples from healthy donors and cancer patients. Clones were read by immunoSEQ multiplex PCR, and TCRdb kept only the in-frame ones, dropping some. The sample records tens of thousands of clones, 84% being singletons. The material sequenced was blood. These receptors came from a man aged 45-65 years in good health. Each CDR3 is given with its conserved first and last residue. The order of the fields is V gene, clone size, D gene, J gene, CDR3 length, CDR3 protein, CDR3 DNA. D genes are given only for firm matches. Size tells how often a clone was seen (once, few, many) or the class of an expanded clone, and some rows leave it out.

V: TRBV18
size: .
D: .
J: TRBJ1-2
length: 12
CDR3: CASSSTGYGYTF
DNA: TGTGCCAGCTCCTCGACCGGCTATGGCTACACCTTC

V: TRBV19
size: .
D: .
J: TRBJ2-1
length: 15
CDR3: CASSGGAVRYNEQFF
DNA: TGTGCCAGTAGTGGGGGGGCCGTCCGATACAATGAGCAGTTCTTC

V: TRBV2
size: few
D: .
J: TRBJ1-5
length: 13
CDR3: CASTSPGDQPQHF
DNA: TGTGCCAGCACTTCTCCGGGGGATCAGCCCCAGCATTTT

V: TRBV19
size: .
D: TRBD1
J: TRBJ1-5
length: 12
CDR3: CATRQGRQPQHF
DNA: TGTGCCACCCGACAGGGCCGGCAGCCCCAGCATTTT

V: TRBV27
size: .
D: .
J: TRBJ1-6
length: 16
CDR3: CASSLATLVRNSPLHF
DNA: TGTGCCAGCAGTTTGGCCACTCTAGTGAGGAATTCACCCCTCCACTTT

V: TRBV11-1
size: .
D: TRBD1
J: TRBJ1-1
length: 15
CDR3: CASSASRGRETEAFF
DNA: TGTGCCAGCAGCGCAAGCAGGGGGCGAGAGACTGAAGCTTTCTTT

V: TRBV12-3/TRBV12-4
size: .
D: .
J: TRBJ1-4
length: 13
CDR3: CASRRQFNEKLFF
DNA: TGTGCCAGCAGGAGACAGTTTAATGAAAAACTGTTTTTT

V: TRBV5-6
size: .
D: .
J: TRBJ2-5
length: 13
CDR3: CASSTQGIETQYF
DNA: TGTGCCAGCAGCACGCAGGGAATAGAGACCCAGTACTTC

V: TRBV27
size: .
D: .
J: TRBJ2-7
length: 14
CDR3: CASSLSKVGYEQYF
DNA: TGTGCCAGCAGTTTATCTAAGGTCGGCTACGAGCAGTACTTC

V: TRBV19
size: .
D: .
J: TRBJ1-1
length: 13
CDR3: CASKRRENTEAFF
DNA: TGTGCCAGTAAAAGGAGGGAGAACACTGAAGCTTTCTTT

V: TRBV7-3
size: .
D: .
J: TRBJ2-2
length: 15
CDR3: CASSPGRAGGGELFF
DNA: TGTGCCAGCAGCCCCGGACGGGCAGGAGGCGGGGAGCTGTTTTTT

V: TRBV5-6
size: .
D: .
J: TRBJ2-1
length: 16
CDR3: CASRPLDQSSYNEQFF
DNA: TGTGCCAGCAGACCACTGGACCAAAGCTCCTACAATGAGCAGTTCTTC

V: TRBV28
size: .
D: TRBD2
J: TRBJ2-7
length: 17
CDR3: CASSSGFRLAGVGEQYF
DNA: TGTGCCAGCAGTTCGGGTTTCAGACTAGCGGGAGTGGGTGAGCAGTACTTC

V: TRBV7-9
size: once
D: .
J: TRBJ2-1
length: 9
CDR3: CASSLEQFF
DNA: TGTGCCAGCAGCTTAGAGCAGTTCTTC

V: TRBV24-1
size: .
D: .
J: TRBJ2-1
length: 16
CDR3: CATSDLQGGSYNEQFF
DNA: TGTGCCACCAGTGATTTGCAAGGGGGTTCCTACAATGAGCAGTTCTTC

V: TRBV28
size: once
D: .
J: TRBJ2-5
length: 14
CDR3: CASSWDQAHETQYF
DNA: TGTGCCAGCAGTTGGGATCAGGCTCATGAGACCCAGTACTTC

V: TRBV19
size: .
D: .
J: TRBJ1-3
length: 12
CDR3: CASSLQGTIIYF
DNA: TGTGCCAGTAGTCTTCAGGGTACTATCATATATTTT

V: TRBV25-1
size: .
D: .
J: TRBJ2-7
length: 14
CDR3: CASSATLVGAEQYF
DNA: TGTGCCAGCAGTGCTACCCTGGTAGGGGCCGAGCAGTACTTC

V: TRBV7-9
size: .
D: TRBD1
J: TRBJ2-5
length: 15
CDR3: CASSTGQVAQETQYF
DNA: TGTGCCAGCAGCACCGGACAGGTAGCTCAAGAGACCCAGTACTTC

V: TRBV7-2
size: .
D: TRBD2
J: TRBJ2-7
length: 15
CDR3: CASSLVSGGTYEQYF
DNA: TGTGCCAGCAGCTTAGTTAGCGGGGGGACCTACGAGCAGTACTTC

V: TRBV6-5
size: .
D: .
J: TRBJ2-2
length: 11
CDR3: CATLYFGELFF
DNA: TGTGCCACCCTATACTTCGGGGAGCTGTTTTTT

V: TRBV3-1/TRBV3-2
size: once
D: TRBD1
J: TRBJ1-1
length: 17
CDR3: CASSQGDRGPLNTEAFF
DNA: TGTGCCAGCAGCCAAGGGGACAGGGGGCCCCTGAACACTGAAGCTTTCTTT

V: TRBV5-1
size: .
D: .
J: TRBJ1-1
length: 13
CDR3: CASSFLPTREAFF
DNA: TGCGCCAGCAGCTTTTTACCCACAAGGGAAGCTTTCTTT

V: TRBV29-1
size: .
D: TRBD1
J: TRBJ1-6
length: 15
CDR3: CSVTTGGSYNSPLHF
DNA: TGCAGCGTTACGACAGGGGGCTCCTATAATTCACCCCTCCACTTT

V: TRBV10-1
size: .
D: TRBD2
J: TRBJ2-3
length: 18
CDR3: CASIGGLAGVGNTDTQYF
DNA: TGCGCCAGCATTGGGGGTCTAGCGGGAGTTGGGAACACAGATACGCAGTATTTT

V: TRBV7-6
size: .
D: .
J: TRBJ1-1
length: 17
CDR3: CASSLEAGVGVGTEAFF
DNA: TGTGCCAGCAGCTTAGAGGCAGGAGTAGGTGTAGGGACTGAAGCTTTCTTT

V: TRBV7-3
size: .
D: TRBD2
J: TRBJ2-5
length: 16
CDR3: CASSTGLAGGQETQYF
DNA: TGTGCCAGCAGCACAGGACTAGCGGGGGGCCAAGAGACCCAGTACTTC

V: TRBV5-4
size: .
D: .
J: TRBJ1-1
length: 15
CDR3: CASSTPDTGNTEAFF
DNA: TGTGCCAGCAGCACCCCGGACACCGGTAACACTGAAGCTTTCTTT

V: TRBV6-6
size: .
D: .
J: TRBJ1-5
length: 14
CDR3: CASSRGQINQPQHF
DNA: TGTGCCAGCAGCCGCGGACAGATCAATCAGCCCCAGCATTTT

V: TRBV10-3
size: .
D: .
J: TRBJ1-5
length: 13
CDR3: CHLAGNSNQPQHF
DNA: TGTCACCTAGCAGGAAACAGCAATCAGCCCCAGCATTTT

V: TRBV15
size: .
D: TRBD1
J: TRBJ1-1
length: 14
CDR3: CATSRGTGVAEAFF
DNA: TGTGCCACCAGCAGAGGAACAGGGGTGGCTGAAGCTTTCTTT

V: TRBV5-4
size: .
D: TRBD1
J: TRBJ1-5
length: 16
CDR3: CATTHRPGQGNQPQHF
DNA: TGTGCCACAACTCATAGGCCCGGACAGGGCAATCAGCCCCAGCATTTT

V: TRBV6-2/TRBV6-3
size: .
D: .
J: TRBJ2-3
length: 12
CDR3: CASSSARTTQYF
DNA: TGTGCCAGCAGTTCAGCAAGAACTACGCAGTATTTT

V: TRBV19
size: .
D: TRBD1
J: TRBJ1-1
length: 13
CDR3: CASKTGAGTEAFF
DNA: TGTGCCAGTAAGACAGGGGCCGGAACTGAAGCTTTCTTT

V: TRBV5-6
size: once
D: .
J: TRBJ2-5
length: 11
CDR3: CASSLGVPQYF
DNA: TGTGCCAGCAGCTTGGGGGTGCCCCAGTACTTC

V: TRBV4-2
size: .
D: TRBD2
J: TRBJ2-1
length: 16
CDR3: CASSQEVAGNYNEQFF
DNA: TGTGCCAGCAGCCAAGAGGTAGCGGGGAACTACAATGAGCAGTTCTTC

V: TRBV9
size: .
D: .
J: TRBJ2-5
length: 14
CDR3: CASSPRGDQETQYF
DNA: TGTGCCAGCAGCCCTAGAGGGGACCAAGAGACCCAGTACTTC

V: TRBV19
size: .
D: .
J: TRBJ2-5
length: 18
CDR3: CASSPSLRGGRVKETQYF
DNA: TGTGCCAGTAGTCCATCTCTAAGGGGGGGCCGGGTAAAAGAGACCCAGTACTTC

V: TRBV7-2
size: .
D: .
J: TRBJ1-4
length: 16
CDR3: CASSLPTGPSNEKLFF
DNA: TGTGCCAGCAGCCTACCTACAGGGCCCTCTAATGAAAAACTGTTTTTT

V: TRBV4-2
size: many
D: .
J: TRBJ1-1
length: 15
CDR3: CASSQRDGENTEAFF
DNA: TGTGCCAGCAGCCAAAGGGACGGAGAGAACACTGAAGCTTTCTTT

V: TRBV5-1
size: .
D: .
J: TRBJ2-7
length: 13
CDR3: CASSLKVGFEQYF
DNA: TGCGCCAGCAGCTTGAAAGTCGGGTTCGAGCAGTACTTC

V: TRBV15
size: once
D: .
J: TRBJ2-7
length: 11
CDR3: CATSRDGRWYF
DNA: TGTGCCACCAGCAGAGATGGTAGGTGGTACTTC

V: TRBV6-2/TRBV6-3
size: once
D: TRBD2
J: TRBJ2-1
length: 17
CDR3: CASSRPRLAGGSNEQFF
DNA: TGTGCCAGCAGCCGCCCTCGGCTAGCGGGAGGTTCCAATGAGCAGTTCTTC

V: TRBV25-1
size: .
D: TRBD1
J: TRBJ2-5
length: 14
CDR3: CASSEYGTGKTQYF
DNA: TGTGCCAGCAGTGAATACGGGACAGGGAAGACCCAGTACTTC

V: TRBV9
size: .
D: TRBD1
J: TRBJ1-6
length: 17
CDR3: CASSVDPRDRRNSPLHF
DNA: TGTGCCAGCAGCGTAGACCCCCGGGACAGGAGAAATTCACCCCTCCACTTT

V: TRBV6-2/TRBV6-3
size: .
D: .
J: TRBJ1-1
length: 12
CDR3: CASSYLDTEAFF
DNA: TGTGCCAGCAGTTACTTGGACACTGAAGCTTTCTTT

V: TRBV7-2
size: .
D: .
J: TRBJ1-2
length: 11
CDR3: CASSQLSGYTF
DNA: TGTGCCAGCAGCCAACTATCTGGCTACACCTTC

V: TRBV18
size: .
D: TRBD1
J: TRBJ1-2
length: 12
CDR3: CASSPPQRGLFF
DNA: TGTGCCAGCTCACCACCGCAAAGGGGGCTCTTCTTC

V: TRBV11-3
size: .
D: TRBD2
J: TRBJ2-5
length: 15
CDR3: CASSLVSGGGETQYF
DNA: TGTGCCAGCAGCTTAGTAAGCGGGGGAGGAGAGACCCAGTACTTC

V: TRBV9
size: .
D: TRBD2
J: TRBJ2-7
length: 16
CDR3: CASSTTGTSGSYEQYF
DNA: TGTGCCAGCAGCACCACCGGGACTAGCGGGTCCTACGAGCAGTACTTC

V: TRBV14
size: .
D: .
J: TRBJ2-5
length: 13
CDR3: CASSYGGRETQYF
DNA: TGTGCCAGCAGCTACGGGGGGCGAGAGACCCAGTACTTC

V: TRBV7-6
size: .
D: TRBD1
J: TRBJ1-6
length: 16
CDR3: CASSLNPQGDESPLHF
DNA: TGTGCCAGCAGCCTAAATCCACAGGGGGACGAATCACCCCTCCACTTT

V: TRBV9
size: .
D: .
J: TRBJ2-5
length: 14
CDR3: CASSLSLGEETQYF
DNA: TGTGCCAGCAGCCTCTCACTGGGAGAAGAGACCCAGTACTTC